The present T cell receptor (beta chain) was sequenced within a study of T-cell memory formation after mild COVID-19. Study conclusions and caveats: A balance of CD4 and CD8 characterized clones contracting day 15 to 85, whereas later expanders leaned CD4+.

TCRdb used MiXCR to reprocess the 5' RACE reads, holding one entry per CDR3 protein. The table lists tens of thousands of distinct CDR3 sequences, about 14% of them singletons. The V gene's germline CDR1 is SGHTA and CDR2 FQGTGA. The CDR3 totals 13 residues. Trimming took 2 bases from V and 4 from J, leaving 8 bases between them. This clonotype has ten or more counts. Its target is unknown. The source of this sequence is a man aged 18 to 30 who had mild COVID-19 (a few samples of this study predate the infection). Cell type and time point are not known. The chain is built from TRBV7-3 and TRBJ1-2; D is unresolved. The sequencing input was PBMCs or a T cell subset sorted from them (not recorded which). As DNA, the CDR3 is TGTGCCAGCAGCTTAGAGGGTGGCTATGGCTACACCTTC. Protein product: CASSLEGGYGYTF.